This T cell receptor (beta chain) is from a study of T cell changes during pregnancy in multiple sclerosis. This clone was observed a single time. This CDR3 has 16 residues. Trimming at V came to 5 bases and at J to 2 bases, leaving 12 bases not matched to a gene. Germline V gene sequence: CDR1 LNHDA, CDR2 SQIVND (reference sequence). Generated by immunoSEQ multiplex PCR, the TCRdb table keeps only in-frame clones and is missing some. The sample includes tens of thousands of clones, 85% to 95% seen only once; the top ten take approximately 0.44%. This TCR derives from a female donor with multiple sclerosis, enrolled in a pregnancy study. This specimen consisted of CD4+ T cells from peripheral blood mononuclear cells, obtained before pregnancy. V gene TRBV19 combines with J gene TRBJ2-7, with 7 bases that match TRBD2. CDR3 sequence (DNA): TGTGCCAGTAGTCCCCCTCGGCTAGCGGCCCCCTACGAGCAGTACTTC. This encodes CASSPPRLAAPYEQYF.